Following are 19 T cell receptor beta chains from one sample sequenced in a study of control samples from healthy donors and cancer patients. The repertoire was sequenced with immunoSEQ multiplex PCR; TCRdb's copy has only in-frame clones and lacks some. Of around 110,000 clones detected, roughly nine tenths appear once; the ten largest clones hold around 1.2%. Sequenced material: PBMCs. The receptors were sampled from a woman in her forties or fifties with colorectal cancer.

The chain has TRBV28 and TRBJ2-2, with 7 bases fitting TRBD1. Germline V gene data show CDR1 as MDHEN and CDR2 as SYDVKM. The V and J ends lost 5 bases and 2 bases, in that order; junction bases with no gene match: 2. The CDR3 has 14 amino acids. The CDR3 DNA reads as TGTGCCAGCAGTCGGGACAGAAACACCGGGGAGCTGTTTTTT. Encoded protein: CASSRDRNTGELFF.

This rearrangement joins TRBV10-3 to TRBJ2-5; D might be TRBD2 (5 bases). CDR1 is ENHRY and CDR2 is SYGVKD in the germline V gene. This CDR3 has 15 amino acids. V was trimmed by 4 bases and J by 5 bases, leaving 17 bases between them. CDR3 nucleotide sequence: TGTGCCATCAGTGCCGCTAGCTACTCCCAGGAGACCCAGTACTTC. It translates to CAISAASYSQETQYF.

This clone was seen once. The V call is TRBV7-2, the J call TRBJ1-2, with D tentatively TRBD1 (5 bases). Germline CDR1 SGHTA, CDR2 FQGNSA. This CDR3 contains 15 residues. The V end was cut by 4 bases, the J end by 4 bases, with 16 bases between. The CDR3 DNA is TGTGCCAGCAGCTCGGGTGGGGGGACGGGCTATGGCTACACCTTC. It is translated as CASSSGGGTGYGYTF.

This chain links TRBV11-3 with TRBJ1-2; 7 nucleotides match TRBD1. Germline CDR1 reads SGHNT; CDR2 reads YENEEA. The V gene end was trimmed by 6 bases and the J gene end by 8 bases; junction bases not matched to a gene: 6. This CDR3 region has 12 residues. CDR3 sequence reads: CASSNRGQGYTF. DNA for the CDR3: TGTGCCAGCAGTAACAGGGGACAGGGCTACACCTTC.

The genes are TRBV5-1 and TRBJ1-2; tentative D call: TRBD1 (5 bases). CDR1 and CDR2 (germline): SGHRS, YFSETQ. Between the trimmed V and J ends, which lost 1 base and 0 bases, there was a span of 13 bases. This CDR3 spans 16 amino acids. Here the CDR3 reads CASSLMGPPANYGYTF. The CDR3 DNA is TGCGCCAGCAGCTTGATGGGGCCGCCGGCTAACTATGGCTACACCTTC.

The chain joins TRBV15 to TRBJ1-2, with D uncertain. The V gene lost 0 bases and the J gene lost 5 bases, with 7 bases spanning the gap. This CDR3 comprises 13 residues. The V gene's germline CDR1 is LNHNV and CDR2 YYDKDF (reference sequence). CDR3 DNA sequence: TGTGCCACCAGCAGAGACGTTAGTTATGGCTACACCTTC. Translating it yields CATSRDVSYGYTF.

The V gene is TRBV28, the J gene TRBJ1-3; D gene ambiguous. CDR1 is MDHEN and CDR2 is SYDVKM in the germline V gene. This CDR3 comprises 15 residues. Trimming shortened V by 4 bases and J by 1 base, and 11 bases separated the two germline ends. CDR3 amino acids: CASSSPRGSGNTIYF. The CDR3 DNA sequence: TGTGCCAGCAGTTCCCCCCGAGGATCTGGAAACACCATATATTTT.

A few counts support this clone. This chain joins TRBV5-6 and TRBJ2-5, with 9 bases matching TRBD2. In germline, CDR1 is SGHDT, CDR2 YYEEEE. V gave up 4 bases and J gave up 2 bases; unmatched junction bases: 6. There are 15 residues in the CDR3. In nucleotides, the CDR3 is TGTGCCAGCAGCCTTAGCGGGGGCGAGCAAGAGACCCAGTACTTC. This sequence encodes CASSLSGGEQETQYF.

The CDR3 loop is CASSEGDGYTF. The CDR3 DNA reads as TGTGCCAGCAGCGAGGGGGATGGCTACACCTTC. The V call is TRBV6-5, the J call TRBJ1-2; TRBD1 might be the D (6 bases). Between the trimmed V and J ends, which lost 6 bases and 6 bases, there was a span of 8 bases. This CDR3 has 11 amino acids. Germline CDR1 MNHEY, CDR2 SVGAGI.

The rearrangement links TRBV9 to TRBJ2-2; 7 bases are shared with TRBD1. Germline V gene lookup returns CDR1 SGDLS and CDR2 YYNGEE. The CDR3 is 20 amino acids. After removal of 1 base from V and 0 bases from J, the junction contained 15 bases not matched to a gene. The CDR3 region is CASSVHPDRTPFANTGELFF. CDR3 in DNA: TGTGCCAGCAGCGTACACCCGGACAGGACCCCGTTCGCGAACACCGGGGAGCTGTTTTTT.

The genes are TRBV11-2 and TRBJ2-5, with a tentative D call TRBD1 (6 bases). The CDR3 sequence is 17 residues long. CDR1 is SGHAT and CDR2 is FQNNGV in the germline V gene. Deletions cut 1 base from V and 3 bases from J, with 18 bases between. The CDR3 loop reads CASSLVGAGALEETQYF. The CDR3 DNA sequence: TGTGCCAGCAGCTTAGTAGGAGCAGGGGCTTTGGAAGAGACCCAGTACTTC.

The gene calls are TRBV7-3 and TRBJ2-5; no clear D gene. The CDR3 spans 16 residues. With 5 bases removed from V and 5 bases from J, the gap between germline ends came to 21 bases. The germline V gene has CDR1 SGHTA and CDR2 FQGTGA. CDR3 in amino acids: CASSPNPGQIGETQYF. The CDR3 DNA reads as TGTGCCAGCAGCCCTAACCCCGGCCAAATTGGGGAGACCCAGTACTTC. The complete variable domain, with remaining parts taken from reference TRBV7-3 and TRBJ2-5, reads GAGVSQTPSNKVTEKGKYVELRCDPISGHTALYWYRQSLGQGPEFLIYFQGTGAADDSGLPNDRFFAVRPEGSVSTLKIQRTERGDSAVYLCASSPNPGQIGETQYFGPGTRLLVL.

CDR3 protein: CASSGRADTQYF. The DNA of the CDR3 is TGTGCCAGCAGCGGGAGGGCGGATACGCAGTATTTT. The chain uses TRBV12-3 or TRBV12-4 and TRBJ2-3, with TRBD2 identical over 8 bases. V shed 6 bases, J shed 6 bases, and the junction held 2 bases outside the gene matches. This CDR3 region has 12 residues.

This clone was seen more than once but under ten times. CDR3 sequence (DNA): TGTGCCAGCAGCCCGTTGACAGGGGTGGCCTACGAGCAGTACTTC. Translation: CASSPLTGVAYEQYF. The chain recombines TRBV7-8 with TRBJ2-7, with 8 positions matching TRBD1. The germline V gene encodes CDR1 SGHVS and CDR2 FQNEAQ. The CDR3 has 15 amino acids. The ends lost 5 bases at V and 2 bases at J; junction bases unmatched: 8. Filled out from reference TRBV7-8 and TRBJ2-7, the complete variable domain reads GAGVSQSPRYKVAKRGQDVALRCDPISGHVSLFWYQQALGQGPEFLTYFQNEAQLDKSGLPSDRFFAERPEGSVSTLKIQRTQQEDSAVYLCASSPLTGVAYEQYFGPGTRLTVT.

The CDR3 sequence is CASSLQMPSGANVLTF. In nucleotides, the CDR3 is TGTGCCAGCAGCTTACAGATGCCCTCTGGGGCCAACGTCCTGACTTTC. J is TRBJ2-6 and V is TRBV7-2; D call uncertain. Per germline, CDR1 SGHTA and CDR2 FQGNSA. V was trimmed by 2 bases and J by 0 bases, leaving 8 bases between them. This CDR3 spans 16 amino acids.

The V and J genes are TRBV11-2 and TRBJ2-7; D is undetermined. Trimming pared 5 bases from V and 3 bases from J, leaving 8 bases between. This CDR3 region has 12 residues. The germline gives CDR1 SGHAT, CDR2 FQNNGV. CDR3 residues: CASSTESYEQYF. The CDR3 nucleotides read TGTGCCAGCAGCACAGAGAGCTACGAGCAGTACTTC.

V gene TRBV19 combines with J gene TRBJ1-2; D uncertain. Germline V gives CDR1 LNHDA, CDR2 SQIVND (reference sequence). The length of the CDR3 is 13 residues. V was clipped by 8 bases and J by 4 bases, with 14 bases between them. The CDR3 coding sequence is TGTGCCAGTGGAAACTTACAGTTCTATGGCTACACCTTC. This sequence encodes CASGNLQFYGYTF. Supplemented by reference TRBV19 and TRBJ1-2, the full variable domain reads DGGITQSPKYLFRKEGQNVTLSCEQNLNHDAMYWYRQDPGQGLRLIYYSQIVNDFQKGDIAEGYSVSREKKESFPLTVTSAQKNPTAFYLCASGNLQFYGYTFGSGTRLTVV.

The chain is built from TRBV9 and TRBJ2-1; 12 positions match TRBD2. Germline loops: CDR1 SGDLS, CDR2 YYNGEE. V lost 4 bases to trimming and J lost 6 bases; unmatched junction nucleotides: 5. CDR3 size: 15 residues. CDR3 DNA: TGTGCCAGCAGCTTTACTAGCGGGGGGCCCAATGAGCAGTTCTTC. Its translation is CASSFTSGGPNEQFF.

The rearrangement joins TRBV18 to TRBJ1-2; D is undetermined. The V and J ends lost 5 bases and 1 base respectively, with 8 bases between them. The CDR3 extends over 13 amino acids. Germline loops: CDR1 KGHSH, CDR2 LQKENI. CDR3 residues: CASSTEGNYGYTF. CDR3 nucleotides: TGTGCCAGCTCAACAGAGGGTAACTATGGCTACACCTTC.